The 27 T cell receptor beta chains below were found in one sample sequenced in a study of blood T cells in healthy people across ages (dated by TCRdb to between 2015 and 2016). Receptors were amplified or captured by 5' RACE. The instrument given in TCRdb is Illumina HiSeq 2500. A second PCR of roughly 7 to 11 cycles was performed with a sample-barcoded 5' primer and a J-beta primer mix. TCRdb ran its own pipeline on the public reads, namely fastp trimming at Q25 and MiXCR clone calling, and kept in-frame beta chains. Rows are combined by CDR3 protein, so each entry shows the most common genes and DNA. Across this sample there are about 640,000 distinct CDR3 sequences, with approximately 40% seen only once. Around 30% of the sample belongs to the ten largest clones. The sequenced sample consisted of blood. Source of these receptors: a man older than 75 in good health.

The rearrangement uses TRBV5-1 and TRBJ1-1; D may be TRBD1 (5 bases). V was cut by 0 bases and J by 7 bases, with 16 bases left in between. The CDR3 consists of 15 residues. Germline V gene sequence: CDR1 SGHRS, CDR2 YFSETQ. Here the CDR3 DNA reads TGCGCCAGCAGCTTGGCCGGCAGGGAGCAGGGTGAAGCTTTCTTT. It yields the protein CASSLAGREQGEAFF.

The chain has TRBV9 and TRBJ2-1; D might be TRBD2 (5 bases). V gave up 1 base and J gave up 4 bases, with 12 bases separating them. Germline V CDR1 and CDR2: SGDLS, YYNGEE. The length of the CDR3 is 15 residues. CDR3 sequence reads: CASSVRTGGYNEQFF. CDR3 nucleotides: TGTGCCAGCAGCGTACGGACTGGCGGGTACAATGAGCAGTTCTTC.

The CDR3 loop is CASSVGMAGANTGELFF. In DNA form, the CDR3 reads TGTGCCAGCAGCGTAGGGATGGCGGGGGCGAACACCGGGGAGCTGTTTTTT. The rearrangement joins TRBV9 to TRBJ2-2; TRBD2 agrees at 7 bases. The CDR3 totals 17 residues. Germline V gene sequence: CDR1 SGDLS, CDR2 YYNGEE. With 0 bases clipped from V and 0 bases from J, the junction kept 5 bases outside the gene matches.

This rearrangement joins TRBV7-2 to TRBJ1-1; possibly TRBD1 for D (5 bases). Trimming left V 6 bases short and J 3 bases short, with 11 bases between. This CDR3 is built from 13 residues. CDR1 and CDR2 (germline): SGHTA, FQGNSA. The CDR3 DNA reads TGTGCCAGCAGGGAGACAGTGGACACTGAAGCTTTCTTT. Translation gives CASRETVDTEAFF.

V gene TRBV28 combines with J gene TRBJ2-4; perhaps TRBD2 as D (6 bases). The V gene lost 8 bases and the J gene lost 4 bases, with 12 bases spanning the gap. The CDR3 sequence is 13 residues long. Looked up from germline, CDR1 is MDHEN and CDR2 is SYDVKM. In DNA, the CDR3 is TGTGCCAGCGCGGGACTCCATAAAAACATTCAGTACTTC. Translation: CASAGLHKNIQYF.

This clonotype appeared a few times. V gene TRBV20-1 combines with J gene TRBJ2-1; 10 bases match TRBD2. The CDR3 is made up of 14 amino acids. Germline trimming cut 5 bases from V and 6 bases from J; bases unmatched to any gene: 7. Germline V CDR1 and CDR2: DFQATT, SNEGSKA (reference sequence). CDR3 protein: CSAYTGLARNEQFF. The CDR3 bases are TGCAGTGCTTATACGGGACTAGCGCGCAATGAGCAGTTCTTC.

This clonotype was detected only a few times. The chain carries TRBV9 and TRBJ2-1; perhaps TRBD1 as D (5 bases). This CDR3 region has 12 residues. V lost 3 bases to trimming and J lost 8 bases, with 9 bases between them. Germline loops: CDR1 SGDLS, CDR2 YYNGEE. DNA for the CDR3: TGTGCCAGCAGCGGGGGCTGGGATGAGCAGTTCTTC. The encoded protein is CASSGGWDEQFF.

A word on this clonotype: A much larger clone differs by one base, so this may be a read error. The chain combines TRBV7-2 with TRBJ2-5, with D maybe TRBD1 (7 bases). The DNA end lines up better with TRBJ2-7; the J call may be wrong. The length of the CDR3 is 16 residues. CDR1 is SGHTA and CDR2 is FQGNSA in the germline V gene. The chain's CDR3 is CANSLPQGGLGYEQYF. CDR3 bases: TGTGCCAACAGCTTACCCCAGGGGGGTTTAGGATACGAGCAGTACTTC.

The rearrangement links TRBV12-5 to TRBJ2-3; TRBD1 aligns across 7 bases. J gave up 0 bases and V 1 base, and 7 bases lay outside the gene matches. The CDR3 covers 17 residues. CDR1 is LGHNT, CDR2 FRNRAP, per germline. CDR3 loop: CASGLAGQTPSTDTQYF. The DNA of the CDR3 is TGTGCTAGTGGTTTGGCGGGACAGACTCCTAGCACAGATACGCAGTATTTT.

In regard to this clonotype: A much larger clone differs by one base, so this may be a read error. The gene calls are TRBV7-2 and TRBJ2-1, with D possibly TRBD2 on 6 matching bases. CDR1 and CDR2 from the germline V gene are SGHTA and FQGNSA. This CDR3 region has 14 residues. The V and J ends lost 2 bases and 12 bases respectively, with 17 bases between them. The CDR3 loop reads CASSLPTRVHVQFF. The CDR3 DNA sequence: TGTGCCAGCAGCTTACCGACTAGGGTTCATGTGCAGTTCTTC.

This clonotype was seen many times. The chain is built from TRBV5-1 and TRBJ2-7; a possible D gene is TRBD1 (5 bases). Germline assignment: CDR1 SGHRS and CDR2 YFSETQ. This CDR3 spans 14 amino acids. V lost 3 bases to trimming and J lost 2 bases, with 12 bases between them. CDR3 sequence reads: CASSSQGDTYEQYF. As DNA, the CDR3 is TGCGCCAGCAGCTCCCAGGGTGACACCTACGAGCAGTACTTC.

This clonotype appeared a few times. The chain combines TRBV29-1 with TRBJ2-1, with D perhaps assigned TRBD1 or TRBD2 (5 bases each). The J call may be mistaken, given a closer DNA end match to TRBJ2-7. The CDR3 sequence is 15 residues long. Germline loops: CDR1 SQVTM, CDR2 ANQGSEA. CDR3 sequence: CSVDGRESSYNEQYF. The CDR3 DNA is TGCAGCGTTGATGGCAGGGAGAGCTCCTACAATGAGCAGTACTTC.

In its sample, this clonotype was seen many times. The chain links TRBV29-1 to TRBJ2-1; the match to TRBD2 covers 9 bases. The CDR3 loop spans 17 amino acids. With V trimmed by 5 bases and J by 0 bases, 11 bases remained unmatched. Germline V lookup: CDR1 SQVTM, CDR2 ANQGSEA. The CDR3 DNA reads as TGCAGCGTTTCCCCGCGGGGGGGAGCGGACTCCTACAATGAGCAGTTCTTC. Amino acids: CSVSPRGGADSYNEQFF.

V is TRBV3-1 and J is TRBJ1-2; D may be TRBD1 (5 bases). The V end lost 1 base, the J end lost 4 bases, and 10 bases lay between the germline ends. This CDR3 has 14 amino acids. CDR1 and CDR2 (germline): LGHDT, YNNKEL (reference sequence). The CDR3 spells CASSQGGTGYGYTF. The CDR3 DNA is TGTGCCAGCAGCCAAGGGGGGACGGGCTATGGCTACACCTTC.

As for this clonotype: At one of its ends the junction is not consistent with the germline gene, which may arise from a read error. DNA of the CDR3: TGCAGTGCTAGAGAGTACAGGGGGCGCCCAGATGCGCAGTATTTT. It encodes CSAREYRGRPDAQYF. The rearrangement joins TRBV20-1 to TRBJ2-3; 9 positions agree with TRBD1. The CDR3 contains 15 residues. Germline values: CDR1 DFQATT, CDR2 SNEGSKA (reference sequence).

This clonotype was seen more than once but under ten times. The rearrangement uses TRBV5-8 and TRBJ2-5; TRBD1 is a possible D gene (6 bases). V was cut by 10 bases and J by 5 bases, with 27 bases left in between. Germline CDR1 SGHTS, CDR2 YDEGEE. The CDR3 spans 16 residues. In DNA, the CDR3 is TGTGCCCACCCTAGACAGTCAGGGGTGATTGGGGAGACCCAGTACTTC. It translates to CAHPRQSGVIGETQYF.

V usage is TRBV6-2 or TRBV6-3 and J usage is TRBJ2-3; no definite D call. Trimming pared 6 bases from V and 2 bases from J, leaving 9 bases between. CDR1 is MNHEY, CDR2 SVGEGT, per germline. The CDR3 spans 13 residues. CDR3 region: CASRSSYTDTQYF. The CDR3 DNA reads as TGTGCCAGCAGGAGCAGTTACACAGATACGCAGTATTTT.

This clonotype occurred many times. CDR3 sequence: CASSNPPLSYEQYF. As DNA, the CDR3 is TGTGCCAGCAGCAACCCTCCCCTCTCCTACGAGCAGTACTTC. V gene TRBV21-1 combines with J gene TRBJ2-7; TRBD2 reflects the table's D call only, with no check against the DNA. TRBV21-1 is a pseudogene. The CDR3 spans 14 residues.

The gene calls are TRBV7-2 and TRBJ1-2; D is unclear. The CDR3 sequence is 12 residues long. Deletions cut 4 bases from V and 4 bases from J, with 7 bases between. The V gene's germline CDR1 is SGHTA and CDR2 FQGNSA. As DNA, the CDR3 is TGTGCCAGCAGCTCTTTCGGCTATGGCTACACCTTC. Protein sequence: CASSSFGYGYTF.

About this clonotype: A much larger clone lies a single base off, so this may be a read error. The V and J genes are TRBV12-3 or TRBV12-4 and TRBJ2-4, with D maybe TRBD2 (5 bases). The CDR3 spans 14 residues. The CDR3 sequence: CAGSLGLAKNIQYF. The CDR3 region has the DNA TGTGCCGGCAGTTTAGGACTAGCCAAAAACATTCAGTACTTC.

This clonotype was picked up one time. The V and J genes are TRBV13 and TRBJ2-7, with unresolved D. Trimming cost V 4 bases and J 3 bases, with 10 bases left between them. The CDR3 sequence is 13 residues long. The germline V gene encodes CDR1 PRHDT and CDR2 FYEKMQ (reference sequence). Here the CDR3 reads CASSSRPVYEQYF. The CDR3 DNA reads TGTGCCAGCAGCTCCCGACCTGTCTACGAGCAGTACTTC.

The chain has TRBV6-2 or TRBV6-3 and TRBJ2-2; unclear D gene. CDR1 is MNHEY, CDR2 SVGEGT, per germline. The CDR3 has 14 residues. V was cut by 4 bases and J by 6 bases, with 12 bases left in between. CDR3 region: CASSSPPGPGELFF. The DNA for the CDR3 is TGTGCCAGCAGTTCCCCCCCGGGCCCCGGGGAGCTGTTTTTT.

The genes are TRBV12-3 or TRBV12-4 and TRBJ2-2, with D possibly TRBD1 on 6 matching bases. V dropped 6 bases and J dropped 7 bases, with 15 bases sitting between them. This CDR3 has 14 residues. CDR3 sequence (DNA): TGTGCCAGCAGGATACAGGGCAGCATCGGGGAGCTGTTTTTT. Amino acid sequence: CASRIQGSIGELFF.

The rearrangement joins TRBV7-9 to TRBJ2-1, with 9 nucleotides matching TRBD2. The CDR3 extends over 17 amino acids. The ends lost 2 bases at V and 5 bases at J; junction bases unmatched: 10. Germline V lookup: CDR1 SEHNR, CDR2 FQNEAQ (reference sequence). This CDR3 reads CASSLSGRGGVHNEQFF. The CDR3 nucleotides are TGTGCCAGCAGCTTATCCGGGCGGGGGGGCGTCCACAATGAGCAGTTCTTC.

This clonotype showed up just a few times. The chain employs TRBV5-1 and TRBJ1-6; 7 bases agree with TRBD1. This CDR3 region has 15 residues. Germline V gene sequence: CDR1 SGHRS, CDR2 YFSETQ. V trimming: 0 bases; J trimming: 6 bases; junction bases outside the gene matches: 3. The CDR3 here is CASSLGGQANSPLHF. CDR3 in DNA: TGCGCCAGCAGCTTGGGAGGACAGGCTAATTCACCCCTCCACTTT.

V is TRBV7-2 and J is TRBJ2-1; 8 bases align to TRBD2. CDR3 length: 15 residues. With 1 base clipped from V and 6 bases from J, the junction kept 5 bases outside the gene matches. Germline assignment: CDR1 SGHTA and CDR2 FQGNSA. CDR3 nucleotides: TGTGCCAGCAGCTTAGGAGGGACTAGTGGCAATGAGCAGTTCTTC. Translating gives CASSLGGTSGNEQFF.

V gene TRBV29-1 combines with J gene TRBJ2-6; D not resolved. V lost 5 bases, J lost 0 bases, and 14 bases lay in between. The CDR3 extends over 16 amino acids. In germline, CDR1 is SQVTM, CDR2 ANQGSEA. The CDR3 region is CSVLGFRFSGANVLTF. CDR3 nucleotides: TGCAGCGTTCTAGGATTCCGGTTCTCTGGGGCCAACGTCCTGACTTTC.